These 18 T cell receptor beta chains share one sample of origin, sequenced in a study of regulatory T cells in long-lasting Graves disease. Time point meaning: newly diagnosed GD, antithyroid drugs for less than 3 months. Scientists built the TCR library using RNA that was extracted from PBMCs. Both iRepertoire HTBI primers and Arm-PCR of CDR3 regions were used to build the TCR beta libraries. TCRdb called the multiplex PCR reads again in MiXCR, with one record for every CDR3 protein. The profile covers roughly 500,000 distinct CDR3 sequences, with roughly 13% appearing a single time and roughly a tenth taken by the ten largest. A further study also used this sample, focusing on T cells in Graves' hyperthyroidism and ophthalmopathy.

The source was peripheral blood mononuclear cells (PBMCs), collected at new diagnosis, from a patient treated with antithyroid drugs. All receptors derive from a man aged 25 to 40 with Graves disease.

This clonotype was detected only a few times. The V and J genes are TRBV20-1 and TRBJ2-5; 8 nucleotides match TRBD2. The DNA end is a closer match to TRBJ2-1, so the J assignment may be wrong. Germline CDR1 and CDR2: DFQATT and SNEGSKA (reference sequence). This CDR3 is 16 amino acids long. This CDR3 is CSARWGSVAGLSEQFF. DNA of the CDR3: TGCAGTGCTAGATGGGGGTCAGTAGCGGGACTTAGTGAGCAGTTCTTC.

This clonotype showed up many times. V gene TRBV3-1 combines with J gene TRBJ1-1; 7 bases are shared with TRBD1. J was trimmed by 0 bases and V by 1 base; bases with no gene match: 5. Germline loops: CDR1 LGHDT, CDR2 YNNKEL (reference sequence). The CDR3 runs to 16 residues. CDR3 sequence: CASSQAGTAMNTEAFF. The CDR3 DNA is TGTGCCAGCAGCCAAGCCGGGACAGCCATGAACACTGAAGCTTTCTTT.

This clonotype was observed at least ten times. The CDR3 reads CATSDPGQPDQDTQYF. CDR3 nucleotide sequence: TGTGCCACCAGTGACCCGGGCCAGCCAGACCAGGATACGCAGTATTTT. The chain combines TRBV24-1 with TRBJ2-3; D gene unclear. The V end lost 4 bases, the J end lost 6 bases, and 19 bases lay between the germline ends. The CDR3 contains 16 residues. Germline V gene sequence: CDR1 KGHDR, CDR2 SFDVKD.

In regard to this clonotype: A read error may be the cause here, since a much bigger clone is one base away. The rearrangement links TRBV28 to TRBJ2-5; TRBD2 matches 9 bases. The CDR3 is 15 amino acids. CDR1 is MDHEN and CDR2 is SYDVKM in the germline V gene. The CDR3 DNA reads as TGTGCCAGCAGTTTCGGCGGGGGGGTGGGGGAGACCCAGTGCTTC. This translates into CASSFGGGVGETQCF.

This clonotype was seen only a few times. The chain employs TRBV4-1 and TRBJ2-7, with 8 bases aligning to TRBD1. The V and J ends lost 2 bases and 1 base, in that order; junction bases with no gene match: 4. CDR1 is MGHRA and CDR2 is YSYEKL in the germline V gene. This CDR3 region has 15 residues. CDR3 nucleotides: TGCGCCAGCAGCCAACCTCGGACAGGGTCCTACGAGCAGTACTTC. Its translation: CASSQPRTGSYEQYF.

This clonotype was picked up a small number of times. The chain couples TRBV5-6 to TRBJ2-1; D gene unclear. Per the germline V gene, CDR1 is SGHDT and CDR2 is YYEEEE. The V gene lost 4 bases and the J gene lost 8 bases, with 16 bases spanning the gap. The CDR3 sequence is 14 residues long. Here the CDR3 DNA reads TGTGCCAGCAGCCTAGGGTTGGGGTTGGATGAGCAGTTCTTC. Encoded protein: CASSLGLGLDEQFF. Together with reference TRBV5-6 and TRBJ2-1, the CDR3 gives the full variable domain: DAGVTQSPTHLIKTRGQQVTLRCSPKSGHDTVSWYQQALGQGPQFIFQYYEEEERQRGNFPDRFSGHQFPNYSSELNVNALLLGDSALYLCASSLGLGLDEQFFGPGTRLTVL.

This clonotype showed up many times. The genes are TRBV12-3 or TRBV12-4 and TRBJ2-5, with 7 bases fitting TRBD2. The CDR3 totals 16 residues. The trim removed 3 bases at V and 1 base at J, leaving 8 bases unmatched. CDR3 in amino acids: CASSFGIAGPQETQYF. For the CDR3, the DNA is TGTGCCAGCAGTTTTGGGATAGCGGGCCCCCAAGAGACCCAGTACTTC.

At least ten counts were recorded for this clonotype. V gene TRBV3-1 combines with J gene TRBJ2-3; the D is unclear. Germline CDR1 LGHDT, CDR2 YNNKEL (reference sequence). V was clipped by 0 bases and J by 2 bases, with 9 bases between them. The CDR3 is 15 residues long. The CDR3 DNA reads as TGTGCCAGCAGCCAAGATGGGCAACTCACAGATACGCAGTATTTT. It is translated as CASSQDGQLTDTQYF.

This clonotype was found a few times. The CDR3 DNA follows: TGCGCCAGCAGCCAAGAAGGAAACTTGGATGGCTACACCTTC. Translation: CASSQEGNLDGYTF. This chain uses TRBV4-1 with TRBJ1-2, with no clear D. The length of the CDR3 is 14 residues. Trimming removed 0 bases from V and 6 bases from J, with 11 bases in between. Germline lookup yields CDR1 MGHRA and CDR2 YSYEKL.

This clonotype was recorded at least ten times. The chain recombines TRBV7-7 with TRBJ2-5; D possibly uses TRBD1 or TRBD2 (6 bases each). Between the trimmed V and J ends, which lost 5 bases and 5 bases, there was a span of 15 bases. This CDR3 contains 14 residues. Germline-derived CDR1 and CDR2 are SSHAT and FNYEAQ (reference sequence). CDR3 loop: CASSASPGAETQYF. In DNA form, the CDR3 reads TGTGCCAGCAGCGCTTCCCCGGGGGCGGAGACCCAGTACTTC.

This clonotype was detected a few times. The chain is built from TRBV20-1 and TRBJ2-5; 9 nucleotides align to TRBD1. The V gene's germline CDR1 is DFQATT and CDR2 SNEGSKA (reference sequence). Trimming at V came to 0 bases and at J to 7 bases, leaving 12 bases not matched to a gene. This CDR3 has 16 residues. In nucleotides, the CDR3 is TGCAGTGCTAGAGACTTATCGGGGACAGGGTGGGTGACCCAGTACTTC. Translation: CSARDLSGTGWVTQYF.

V and J are TRBV20-1 and TRBJ2-7, with TRBD2 matching 7 bases. J lost 2 bases, V lost 5 bases, and 12 bases had no gene match. The CDR3 runs to 15 residues. In germline, CDR1 is DFQATT, CDR2 SNEGSKA (reference sequence). This chain's CDR3 is CSAPSGGSSPYEQYF. DNA of the CDR3: TGCAGTGCTCCATCCGGCGGGAGCTCCCCCTACGAGCAGTACTTC.

V is TRBV6-1 and J is TRBJ1-4; D is uncertain. The CDR3 runs to 14 residues. The ends were cut back, 4 bases at V and 8 bases at J, with 14 bases in the middle. Germline V CDR1 and CDR2: MNHNS, SASEGT. Here the CDR3 reads CASSATRGGEKLFF. The CDR3 DNA reads TGTGCCAGCAGTGCAACCCGGGGAGGCGAAAAACTGTTTTTT.

This clonotype was counted at least ten times. The chain uses TRBV29-1 and TRBJ1-1, with a weak D call TRBD1 (5 bases). CDR1 is SQVTM, CDR2 ANQGSEA, per germline. V was trimmed by 7 bases and J by 5 bases, leaving 14 bases between them. CDR3 size: 12 residues. CDR3 amino acids: CSATGVRTEAFF. CDR3 nucleotides: TGCAGCGCTACGGGGGTTCGGACTGAAGCTTTCTTT.

In its sample, this clonotype was seen many times. This chain joins TRBV6-9 and TRBJ2-5, with D unclear. The V gene's germline CDR1 is MNHGY and CDR2 SVAAGI. Deletions cut 4 bases from V and 0 bases from J, with 12 bases between. The CDR3 has 15 amino acids. The CDR3 sequence is CASSLAATYQETQYF. The CDR3 nucleotides read TGTGCCAGCAGTTTGGCGGCGACCTACCAAGAGACCCAGTACTTC.

There are a few counts of this clonotype. The V gene is TRBV3-1, the J gene TRBJ2-7; possible D gene TRBD2, 6 bases. Germline lookup yields CDR1 LGHDT and CDR2 YNNKEL (reference sequence). V was clipped by 4 bases and J by 7 bases, with 20 bases between them. The CDR3 consists of 15 residues. The CDR3 DNA is TGTGCCAGCAGCCGGGCGGGGAACCCCGCTGAGGAGCAGTACTTC. Protein sequence: CASSRAGNPAEEQYF.

This clonotype was seen only a few times. This rearrangement joins TRBV10-3 to TRBJ1-1; D perhaps matches TRBD1 (5 bases). Germline V gene lookup returns CDR1 ENHRY and CDR2 SYGVKD. The CDR3 covers 13 residues. The V and J ends lost 10 bases and 1 base respectively, with 13 bases between them. CDR3 nucleotide sequence: TGTGCCACCCTACAGGATCCGAACACTGAAGCTTTCTTT. It translates to CATLQDPNTEAFF.

This clonotype was recorded many times. The chain employs TRBV10-3 and TRBJ2-1, with 7 bases that match TRBD2. The germline V gene encodes CDR1 ENHRY and CDR2 SYGVKD. CDR3 size: 15 residues. V shed 0 bases, J shed 5 bases, and the junction held 4 bases outside the gene matches. The CDR3 nucleotides are TGTGCCATCAGTGAGTCGGAACGGGGGGACAATGAGCAGTTCTTC. Translated, it gives CAISESERGDNEQFF.